The 25 T cell receptor beta chains below all came from one sample that was sequenced in a study of blood T cell repertoires in COVID-19. Using immunoSEQ multiplex PCR, the repertoire was profiled, and TCRdb retains in-frame clones only, with some absent. The sample records 70,000 to 85,000 clones, 82% being singletons. The sample comprised peripheral blood. The origin of the receptors is a man at least 80 years old with acute or convalescent COVID-19.

This clone was observed once. This chain uses TRBV3-1 (or the pseudogene TRBV3-2) with TRBJ1-2; 7 nucleotides agree with TRBD1. V shed 0 bases and J 1 base; nucleotides not matched to a gene: 8. Germline-derived CDR1 and CDR2 are LGHDT and YNNKEL (reference sequence). The CDR3 totals 17 residues. DNA of the CDR3: TGTGCCAGCAGCCAAGATTTTGCAGGGGGATTTAACTATGGCTACACCTTC. This translates into CASSQDFAGGFNYGYTF.

This clone was observed once. V usage is TRBV3-1 (or the pseudogene TRBV3-2) and J usage is TRBJ1-5; D gene uncertain. Germline lookup yields CDR1 LGHDT and CDR2 YNNKEL (reference sequence). V dropped 1 base and J dropped 4 bases, with 5 bases sitting between them. The CDR3 runs 13 residues. The CDR3 bases are TGTGCCAGCAGCCAAGCACAAAATCAGCCCCAGCATTTT. It specifies CASSQAQNQPQHF.

The chain has TRBV6-5 and TRBJ1-2; weak D call: TRBD1 (6 bases). V lost 4 bases to trimming and J lost 6 bases, with 18 bases between them. Germline V CDR1 and CDR2: MNHEY, SVGAGI. The CDR3 runs to 15 residues. CDR3 in amino acids: CASSSQGIGINGYTF. The CDR3 nucleotides read TGTGCCAGCAGTTCCCAGGGGATAGGGATCAATGGCTACACCTTC.

The gene calls are TRBV11-2 and TRBJ1-4; TRBD1 might be the D (5 bases). V was shortened by 0 bases and J by 5 bases, with 13 bases between the two germline ends. Looked up from germline, CDR1 is SGHAT and CDR2 is FQNNGV. The CDR3 extends over 16 amino acids. The CDR3 reads CASSLDARVRNEKLFF. The CDR3 DNA reads TGTGCCAGCAGCTTAGATGCCAGGGTGAGGAATGAAAAACTGTTTTTT.

The chain uses TRBV29-1 and TRBJ1-2; D gene ambiguous. CDR1 and CDR2 (germline): SQVTM, ANQGSEA. The CDR3 is made up of 11 amino acids. Trimming took 5 bases from V and 2 from J, leaving 6 bases between them. CDR3 loop: CSVSGNYGYTF. The CDR3 coding sequence is TGCAGCGTTTCGGGGAACTATGGCTACACCTTC.

The genes are TRBV27 and TRBJ1-1; maybe TRBD1 (6 bases). Looked up from germline, CDR1 is MNHEY and CDR2 is SMNVEV (reference sequence). The CDR3 runs to 13 residues. V lost 6 bases and J 4 bases, leaving 12 bases between the germline ends. CDR3 nucleotides: TGTGCCAGCAGCGCCACAGGGTTCACTGAAGCTTTCTTT. It yields the protein CASSATGFTEAFF.

The chain is built from TRBV5-1 and TRBJ2-7, with 11 bases matching TRBD1. This CDR3 comprises 16 residues. V shed 4 bases, J shed 5 bases, and the junction held 11 bases outside the gene matches. CDR1 is SGHRS and CDR2 is YFSETQ in the germline V gene. Here the CDR3 reads CASSPNGQGAINEQYF. The CDR3 coding sequence is TGCGCCAGCAGCCCTAACGGACAGGGGGCGATAAACGAGCAGTACTTC.

This clone was recorded only once. V is TRBV7-3 and J is TRBJ2-1, with a tentative D call TRBD2 (5 bases). Germline V gene data show CDR1 as SGHTA and CDR2 as FQGTGA. The CDR3 is 13 amino acids. The ends were cut back, 6 bases at V and 10 bases at J, with 16 bases in the middle. Here the CDR3 reads CASSPAGEGEQFF. The CDR3 nucleotides read TGTGCCAGCAGTCCGGCGGGCGAAGGGGAGCAGTTCTTC.

The CDR3 is CASSTQLGDTEAFF. CDR3 nucleotide sequence: TGTGCCAGCTCAACACAGTTGGGAGACACTGAAGCTTTCTTT. The chain employs TRBV18 and TRBJ1-1; no clear D. The V end lost 5 bases, the J end lost 3 bases, and 13 bases lay between the germline ends. Germline V gene data show CDR1 as KGHSH and CDR2 as LQKENI. The CDR3 length is 14 residues.

The chain recombines TRBV6-6 with TRBJ1-1; 7 bases map to TRBD1. CDR3 length: 15 residues. After removal of 7 bases from V and 4 bases from J, the junction contained 12 bases not matched to a gene. Per the germline V gene, CDR1 is MNHNY and CDR2 is SVGAGI (reference sequence). The CDR3 protein is CASKPSQGEVTEAFF. As DNA, the CDR3 is TGTGCCAGCAAACCTAGTCAGGGGGAGGTCACTGAAGCTTTCTTT.

The chain uses TRBV24-1 and TRBJ2-7; the D is unclear. The CDR3 is 14 residues long. Trimming cost V 4 bases and J 2 bases, with 11 bases left between them. The germline gives CDR1 KGHDR, CDR2 SFDVKD. The CDR3 DNA reads TGTGCCACCAGTGACAGTAAATTACCCTACGAGCAGTACTTC. This codes for CATSDSKLPYEQYF.

The chain carries TRBV13 and TRBJ2-1; D is ambiguous. V was trimmed by 0 bases and J by 9 bases, leaving 12 bases between them. The CDR3 sequence is 14 residues long. CDR1 is PRHDT and CDR2 is FYEKMQ in the germline V gene (reference sequence). The DNA of the CDR3 is TGTGCCAGCAGCTTAGGGTCCATCCAGTCTGAGCAGTTCTTC. Protein sequence: CASSLGSIQSEQFF.

This rearrangement joins TRBV7-2 to TRBJ1-5; no clear D gene. Trimming removed 5 bases from V and 3 bases from J, with 8 bases in between. The CDR3 extends over 13 amino acids. Per germline, CDR1 SGHTA and CDR2 FQGNSA. In DNA form, the CDR3 reads TGTGCCAGCAGCGGGCAGGACAATCAGCCCCAGCATTTT. It codes for CASSGQDNQPQHF.

The rearrangement joins TRBV18 to TRBJ1-1; TRBD1 matches at 8 bases. CDR3 length: 17 amino acids. CDR1 is KGHSH and CDR2 is LQKENI in the germline V gene. The ends lost 0 bases at V and 1 base at J; junction bases unmatched: 7. The CDR3 sequence is CASSPPQGAGGNTEAFF. In DNA form, the CDR3 reads TGTGCCAGCTCACCACCGCAGGGGGCCGGGGGGAACACTGAAGCTTTCTTT.

This clone was counted between two and nine times. The chain is built from TRBV5-5 and TRBJ1-5, with D tentatively TRBD1 (5 bases). The CDR3 loop spans 14 amino acids. The V gene's germline CDR1 is SGHKS and CDR2 YYEKEE (reference sequence). V lost 4 bases, J lost 6 bases, and 14 bases lay in between. The CDR3, as DNA: TGTGCCAGCAGCCCATGGGGGGTCGGTCAGCCCCAGCATTTT. This gives the protein CASSPWGVGQPQHF.

The chain carries TRBV18 and TRBJ1-1, with D tentatively TRBD1 (6 bases). Germline loops: CDR1 KGHSH, CDR2 LQKENI. Trimming took 4 bases from V and 1 from J, leaving 7 bases between them. The CDR3 totals 13 residues. CDR3 in DNA: TGTGCCAGCTCACTACAGGGGAACACTGAAGCTTTCTTT. Its protein product is CASSLQGNTEAFF. The full variable domain, in which reference TRBV18 and TRBJ1-1 provide the parts outside the CDR3, is NAGVMQNPRHLVRRRGQEARLRCSPMKGHSHVYWYRQLPEEGLKFMVYLQKENIIDESGMPKERFSAEFPKEGPSILRIQQVVRGDSAAYFCASSLQGNTEAFFGQGTRLTVV.

The chain combines TRBV2 with TRBJ2-3, with D maybe TRBD2 (6 bases). Germline CDR1 SNHLY, CDR2 FYNNEI. The V gene lost 11 bases and the J gene lost 2 bases, with 17 bases spanning the gap. The CDR3 covers 14 residues. The CDR3: CASQRREATDTQYF. DNA of the CDR3: TGTGCCTCGCAGCGCAGGGAGGCCACAGATACGCAGTATTTT.

The genes are TRBV5-1 and TRBJ2-1, with 13 bases fitting TRBD2. Germline loops: CDR1 SGHRS, CDR2 YFSETQ. The J segment lost 0 bases and the V segment lost 4 bases, leaving 7 bases of the junction unmatched. The CDR3 totals 18 residues. This CDR3 is CASSPGTSGVISYNEQFF. The CDR3, as DNA: TGCGCCAGCAGCCCGGGGACTAGCGGGGTGATCTCCTACAATGAGCAGTTCTTC.

V usage is TRBV7-9 and J usage is TRBJ2-5, with 9 bases identical to TRBD1. In germline, CDR1 is SEHNR, CDR2 FQNEAQ (reference sequence). This CDR3 spans 15 amino acids. Trimming removed 5 bases from V and 0 bases from J; junction bases left unmatched: 4. CDR3 protein: CASSETGGYQETQYF. CDR3 bases: TGTGCCAGCAGCGAGACAGGGGGATACCAAGAGACCCAGTACTTC.

The J gene is TRBJ2-3, the V gene TRBV30, with D possibly being TRBD2 (5 bases). CDR3 size: 13 residues. Germline CDR1 GTSNPN, CDR2 SVGIG (reference sequence). The V and J ends lost 2 bases and 5 bases respectively, with 11 bases between them. The CDR3 region has the DNA TGTGCCTGGAGTTCCCCGGGGATAGATACGCAGTATTTT. Its protein product is CAWSSPGIDTQYF.

V is TRBV7-2 and J is TRBJ1-4; no clear D. Trimming removed 6 bases at V and 0 bases at J, with 8 bases between. The CDR3 has 14 amino acids. Germline CDR1 is SGHTA and CDR2 is FQGNSA. CDR3 bases: TGTGCCAGCAGTCGGTTTGCAACTAATGAAAAACTGTTTTTT. Amino acids: CASSRFATNEKLFF. Based on the CDR3 plus reference TRBV7-2 and TRBJ1-4, the full variable domain is GAGVSQSPSNKVTEKGKDVELRCDPISGHTALYWYRQSLGQGLEFLIYFQGNSAPDKSGLPSDRFSAERTGGSVSTLTIQRTQQEDSAVYLCASSRFATNEKLFFGSGTQLSVL.

The chain recombines TRBV9 with TRBJ2-7, with D unclear. V lost 0 bases and J lost 4, with 14 bases in between. The CDR3 is 15 residues long. CDR1 is SGDLS and CDR2 is YYNGEE in the germline V gene. In DNA form, the CDR3 reads TGTGCCAGCAGCGTAGACCCCGATCCTAGATACGAGCAGTACTTC. Encoded protein: CASSVDPDPRYEQYF.

This sequence joins TRBV18 and TRBJ1-4; D gene uncertain. V gave up 1 base and J gave up 4 bases, with 7 bases separating them. The CDR3 has 14 amino acids. Germline lookup yields CDR1 KGHSH and CDR2 LQKENI. CDR3 DNA: TGTGCCAGCTCACCACGGCAGAATAATGAAAAACTGTTTTTT. It yields the protein CASSPRQNNEKLFF.

The chain combines TRBV6-6 with TRBJ2-3, with D maybe TRBD1 (5 bases). Germline-derived CDR1 and CDR2 are MNHNY and SVGAGI (reference sequence). Trimming shortened V by 6 bases and J by 2 bases, and 15 bases separated the two germline ends. The CDR3 extends over 15 amino acids. The CDR3 reads CASREPSRDTDTQYF. CDR3 DNA: TGTGCCAGCAGAGAACCTTCCAGGGACACAGATACGCAGTATTTT.

The V call is TRBV27, the J call TRBJ1-3; 8 nucleotides match TRBD1. The CDR3 is 18 residues long. The V and J ends lost 5 bases and 2 bases, in that order; junction bases with no gene match: 14. Germline-derived CDR1 and CDR2 are MNHEY and SMNVEV (reference sequence). CDR3 coding DNA: TGTGCCAGCAGTCGCGGGGGACAGGCCTATCTGGCTGGAAACACCATATATTTT. This translates into CASSRGGQAYLAGNTIYF.